The 10 T cell receptor beta chains given below trace back to one sample, sequenced in a study of blood T cells in healthy people across ages. The use of a sample-barcoded 5' primer and a J-beta primer mix characterized a second PCR of about 7 to 12 cycles. MiXCR, applied by TCRdb to the 5' RACE reads, yields one record per CDR3 protein. The table includes about 970,000 distinct CDR3 sequences, around 54% detected once. Sequencing was carried out using blood. Every receptor here comes from a woman aged 55-75 years in good health.

This clonotype has a count of ten or more. In DNA, the CDR3 is TGTGCCAGCAGCCTCAGACCGGAGACCCAGTACTTC. This encodes CASSLRPETQYF. The J gene is TRBJ2-5, the V gene TRBV12-3 or TRBV12-4; no reliable D call. Trimming removed 6 bases at V and 5 bases at J, with 10 bases between. The length of the CDR3 is 12 residues.

The chain is built from TRBV5-1 and TRBJ2-6, with 12 bases lining up with TRBD1. The J segment lost 3 bases and the V segment lost 0 bases, leaving 4 bases of the junction unmatched. CDR1 and CDR2 (germline): SGHRS, YFSETQ. This CDR3 region has 18 residues. The CDR3 region has the DNA TGCGCCAGCAGCTTGGTGGGACAGGGGGCCGGTGGGGCCAACGTCCTGACTTTC. It is translated as CASSLVGQGAGGANVLTF.

This clonotype has a count of ten or more. V usage is TRBV7-8 and J usage is TRBJ2-7, with D maybe TRBD1 (6 bases). The CDR3 consists of 15 residues. Germline V gene lookup returns CDR1 SGHVS and CDR2 FQNEAQ. Trimming stripped 6 bases from V and 0 bases from J, with 15 bases between. This CDR3 is CASSLTGYTSYEQYF. The CDR3, as DNA: TGTGCCAGCAGTTTAACAGGGTATACCTCCTACGAGCAGTACTTC. Full variable domain (remainder filled in from reference TRBV7-8 and TRBJ2-7): GAGVSQSPRYKVAKRGQDVALRCDPISGHVSLFWYQQALGQGPEFLTYFQNEAQLDKSGLPSDRFFAERPEGSVSTLKIQRTQQEDSAVYLCASSLTGYTSYEQYFGPGTRLTVT.

J is TRBJ1-1 and V is TRBV5-1; a possible D gene is TRBD1 (5 bases). This CDR3 has 13 residues. Germline-derived CDR1 and CDR2 are SGHRS and YFSETQ. Trimming removed 4 bases at V and 6 bases at J, with 13 bases between. The CDR3 protein is CASSTQGFPEAFF. The DNA of the CDR3 is TGCGCCAGCAGCACCCAGGGTTTCCCTGAAGCTTTCTTT.

This clonotype was seen many times. V and J are TRBV2 and TRBJ2-7, with no clear D. Trimming removed 4 bases at V and 3 bases at J, with 10 bases between. CDR1 is SNHLY and CDR2 is FYNNEI in the germline V gene. The CDR3 sequence is 13 residues long. CDR3 protein: CASSAAVLYEQYF. In nucleotides, the CDR3 is TGTGCCAGCAGTGCGGCCGTACTCTACGAGCAGTACTTC.

The rearrangement joins TRBV20-1 to TRBJ2-5, with TRBD1 matching over 8 bases. Germline V gene data show CDR1 as DFQATT and CDR2 as SNEGSKA (reference sequence). The CDR3 has 13 amino acids. With 4 bases clipped from V and 2 bases from J, the junction kept 3 bases outside the gene matches. DNA for the CDR3: TGCAGTGCTATTGACAGGGGACAAGAGACCCAGTACTTC. This codes for CSAIDRGQETQYF.

The V call is TRBV7-2, the J call TRBJ1-4; the match to TRBD1 covers 9 bases. Germline V CDR1 and CDR2: SGHTA, FQGNSA. Trimming removed 5 bases from V and 6 bases from J; junction bases left unmatched: 4. The CDR3 spans 14 residues. The CDR3 here is CASSPGQGDEKLFF. For the CDR3, the DNA is TGTGCCAGCAGCCCGGGACAGGGTGATGAAAAACTGTTTTTT.

The chain joins TRBV9 to TRBJ2-1; no clear D gene. V lost 2 bases and J 10 bases, leaving 7 bases between the germline ends. The CDR3 consists of 11 residues. The germline V gene encodes CDR1 SGDLS and CDR2 YYNGEE. CDR3 coding DNA: TGTGCCAGCAGCGTCGACGGGGAGCAGTTCTTC. Translated: CASSVDGEQFF. The entire variable domain, with the rest obtained from reference TRBV9 and TRBJ2-1, is as follows: DSGVTQTPKHLITATGQRVTLRCSPRSGDLSVYWYQQSLDQGLQFLIQYYNGEERAKGNILERFSAQQFPDLHSELNLSSLELGDSALYFCASSVDGEQFFGPGTRLTVL.

The V and J genes are TRBV6-1 and TRBJ1-2; D possibly corresponds to TRBD1 (6 bases). There are 14 residues in the CDR3. V was cut by 2 bases and J by 4 bases, with 11 bases left in between. CDR1 is MNHNS and CDR2 is SASEGT in the germline V gene. The CDR3 nucleotides read TGTGCCAGCAGTGAATCGACAGGAGGCTATGGCTACACCTTC. It translates to CASSESTGGYGYTF.

This rearrangement joins TRBV9 to TRBJ2-1; 9 bases agree with TRBD2. V lost 0 bases and J lost 7; bases outside the gene matches: 11. The CDR3 length is 17 residues. Germline lookup yields CDR1 SGDLS and CDR2 YYNGEE. CDR3 DNA: TGTGCCAGCAGCGTAGCTTTTAGCGGGAGCCAAGGGAATGAGCAGTTCTTC. It encodes CASSVAFSGSQGNEQFF.